One and the same sample provided the 11 T cell receptor beta chains below, sequenced in a study of T cells in Graves' hyperthyroidism and ophthalmopathy. It was RNA transcripts that yielded the amplified TCR beta CDR3 regions. TCR CDR3 regions were first amplified by RT-PCR with HTBI primers. TCRdb re-analysed the multiplex PCR reads in MiXCR, keeping a single row per CDR3 protein. The table lists around 600,000 distinct CDR3 sequences, over 12% of them singletons. Sequencing used blood. The receptors come from a woman younger than 30 with Graves' ophthalmopathy.

In its sample, this clonotype was seen a few times. V gene TRBV6-1 combines with J gene TRBJ1-6; 9 bases agree with TRBD1. This CDR3 spans 15 amino acids. CDR1 MNHNS and CDR2 SASEGT come from the germline V gene. V was pared by 5 bases and J by 6 bases, with 5 bases of the junction left unmatched. CDR3 in DNA: TGTGCCAGCAGTTTTGGGACAGGGTTTAATTCACCCCTCCACTTT. It is translated as CASSFGTGFNSPLHF.

This clonotype was detected a few times. The chain combines TRBV9 with TRBJ2-2; D unresolved. V dropped 0 bases and J dropped 0 bases, with 6 bases sitting between them. The CDR3 has 15 residues. Germline V gives CDR1 SGDLS, CDR2 YYNGEE. For the CDR3, the DNA is TGTGCCAGCAGCGTAGGCAGGACGAACACCGGGGAGCTGTTTTTT. Translated, it gives CASSVGRTNTGELFF.

This clonotype was picked up many times. The V and J genes are TRBV27 and TRBJ1-2, with D hard to call. V lost 0 bases to trimming and J lost 5 bases, with 19 bases between them. Germline lookup yields CDR1 MNHEY and CDR2 SMNVEV (reference sequence). The CDR3 spans 17 residues. The CDR3 DNA reads TGTGCCAGCAGTTTATCGGGGAGCGGGAGGCTCCAATATGGCTACACCTTC. This encodes CASSLSGSGRLQYGYTF.

This clonotype was seen ten or more times. This chain uses TRBV6-2 or TRBV6-3 with TRBJ2-1; 13 positions match TRBD2. V gave up 4 bases and J gave up 5 bases; unmatched junction bases: 2. The CDR3 spans 15 residues. Per the germline V gene, CDR1 is MNHEY and CDR2 is SVGEGT. Written as DNA, the CDR3 is TGTGCCAGCAGTTCCGGACTAGCGGGGGACAATGAGCAGTTCTTC. Encoded protein: CASSSGLAGDNEQFF.

The table lists this clonotype with many counts. The V gene is TRBV28, the J gene TRBJ2-1; 9 bases map to TRBD2. The CDR3 is 14 amino acids. V gave up 5 bases and J gave up 7 bases; unmatched junction bases: 6. Germline V gene lookup returns CDR1 MDHEN and CDR2 SYDVKM. The CDR3 here is CASSHTLAGNEQFF. The CDR3, as DNA: TGTGCCAGCAGTCACACCCTAGCGGGGAATGAGCAGTTCTTC.

This clonotype was seen at least ten times. This chain connects TRBV2 to TRBJ1-1; D call uncertain. The CDR3 is 15 residues long. Germline CDR1 and CDR2: SNHLY and FYNNEI. Trimming cost V 6 bases and J 5 bases, with 19 bases left between them. This CDR3 is CASRDIKAGWTEAFF. Here the CDR3 DNA reads TGTGCCAGCAGAGACATTAAGGCGGGGTGGACTGAAGCTTTCTTT.

This clonotype was seen once. The rearrangement joins TRBV4-3 to TRBJ2-7; D remains ambiguous. Germline-derived CDR1 and CDR2 are LGHNA and YSLEER. Trimming pared 0 bases from V and 2 bases from J, leaving 11 bases between. This CDR3 region has 15 residues. The CDR3 is CASSQESVSPYEQYF. For the CDR3, the DNA is TGCGCCAGCAGCCAAGAGTCAGTCAGCCCCTACGAGCAGTACTTC.

This clonotype was observed at least ten times. The chain links TRBV12-3 or TRBV12-4 to TRBJ2-3; a possible D gene is TRBD2 (6 bases). The CDR3 is made up of 15 amino acids. Trimming took off 5 bases at V and 1 base at J, with 13 bases between the two ends. The CDR3 nucleotides are TGTGCCAGCAGTCCGGACTATCCTCGCACAGATACGCAGTATTTT. Translation: CASSPDYPRTDTQYF.

The chain carries TRBV7-9 and TRBJ1-2; no clear D. The germline V gene encodes CDR1 SEHNR and CDR2 FQNEAQ (reference sequence). This CDR3 region has 11 residues. V lost 7 bases, J lost 10 bases, and 13 bases lay in between. The CDR3 sequence: CASTGRMDYTF. CDR3 nucleotide sequence: TGTGCCAGCACCGGGCGTATGGACTACACCTTC.

This clonotype came up many times. The V gene is TRBV28, the J gene TRBJ2-7, with TRBD2 matching 8 bases. The CDR3 loop spans 15 amino acids. Germline loops: CDR1 MDHEN, CDR2 SYDVKM. V gave up 10 bases and J gave up 0 bases; unmatched junction bases: 11. The CDR3 nucleotides read TGTGCCATCCCCACCTCAGCGGGAGACTCCTACGAGCAGTACTTC. Residues: CAIPTSAGDSYEQYF.

Comments on this clonotype: Because the CDR3 is missing its conserved closing phenylalanine or tryptophan, this is likely a read error. This chain connects TRBV4-2 to TRBJ1-1; D is undetermined. This CDR3 contains 13 residues. Looked up from germline, CDR1 is LGHNA and CDR2 is YNFKEQ. Trimming pared 1 base from V and 1 base from J, leaving 4 bases between. CDR3 nucleotide sequence: TGTGCCAGCAGCCAAGCCCAGAACACTGAAGCTTTCCTT. The encoded protein is CASSQAQNTEAFL.